One and the same sample provided the 8 T cell receptor beta chains below, sequenced in a study of shared T cell receptors in the human thymus (TCRdb year 2021). Library construction relied on the immunoSEQ multiplex PCR assay. Not all clones reach the TCRdb copy of this immuneACCESS table, which keeps in-frame sequences only. Checked studies attribute under half of the gap to unresolved V genes and leave the rest unexplained. This sample is represented by some 700,000 clones; 70% to 90% of them were singletons. The leading ten clones occupy about 0.01% of the sample. The data also belong to a second study, concerning human thymus T cells.

Material: thymocytes. The receptors derive from a boy younger than two with a congenital heart defect. Donor details come from another sample of the same person, matched by shared clones.

The chain combines TRBV28 with TRBJ2-5, with D tentatively TRBD1 (5 bases). The end of the DNA is better explained by TRBJ2-7, so the J call may be wrong. This CDR3 contains 15 residues. From germline, CDR1 is MDHEN and CDR2 SYDVKM. CDR3 DNA: TGTGCCAGCAGTTTATTAAGACAGTTCTCCTACGAGCAGTACTTC. It specifies CASSLLRQFSYEQYF.

The CDR3 region is CASSFAGLYGYTF. CDR3 nucleotides: TGTGCCAGCAGTTTCGCGGGCCTATATGGCTACACCTTC. The chain carries TRBV28 and TRBJ1-2; unclear D gene. Trimming stripped 3 bases from V and 5 bases from J, with 10 bases between. Germline V gene data show CDR1 as MDHEN and CDR2 as SYDVKM. CDR3 length equals 13 residues.

V is TRBV15 and J is TRBJ2-6; D is possibly TRBD1 (6 bases). This CDR3 contains 17 residues. Germline V gene sequence: CDR1 LNHNV, CDR2 YYDKDF (reference sequence). The ends were cut back, 4 bases at V and 0 bases at J, with 13 bases in the middle. CDR3 sequence reads: CATSNGTWPSGANVLTF. DNA of the CDR3: TGTGCCACCAGCAACGGGACATGGCCCTCTGGGGCCAACGTCCTGACTTTC.

This rearrangement joins TRBV27 to TRBJ2-1; D might be TRBD2 (5 bases). In germline, CDR1 is MNHEY, CDR2 SMNVEV (reference sequence). This CDR3 is 13 amino acids long. V shed 4 bases and J shed 2 bases, with 6 bases lying between them. The CDR3 loop reads CASSSGTYNEQFF. CDR3 nucleotide sequence: TGTGCCAGCAGTTCCGGGACCTACAATGAGCAGTTCTTC.

This clone was seen once. The chain's CDR3 is CASSSPGQPSEQYF. CDR3 nucleotides: TGTGCCAGCAGCTCGCCGGGACAGCCCTCCGAGCAGTACTTC. The chain couples TRBV5-4 to TRBJ2-7; 7 nucleotides line up with TRBD1. V gave up 3 bases and J gave up 6 bases; unmatched junction bases: 9. CDR1 and CDR2 (germline): SGHNT, YYREEE (reference sequence). The length of the CDR3 is 14 residues. Based on the CDR3 plus reference TRBV5-4 and TRBJ2-7, the full variable domain is ETGVTQSPTHLIKTRGQQVTLRCSSQSGHNTVSWYQQALGQGPQFIFQYYREEENGRGNFPPRFSGLQFPNYSSELNVNALELDDSALYLCASSSPGQPSEQYFGPGTRLTVT.

This sequence joins TRBV10-2 and TRBJ2-7, with TRBD2 matching 8 bases. CDR1 is WSHSY and CDR2 is SAAADI in the germline V gene. The CDR3 is 15 residues long. V was pared by 2 bases and J by 5 bases, with 8 bases of the junction left unmatched. The chain's CDR3 is CASSERGGRIHEQYF. The CDR3, as DNA: TGCGCCAGCAGTGAGAGGGGCGGGAGGATCCACGAGCAGTACTTC.

The chain links TRBV28 to TRBJ2-4, with 9 bases lining up with TRBD2. Germline CDR1 reads MDHEN; CDR2 reads SYDVKM. The CDR3 is 19 amino acids. Trimming cost V 4 bases and J 1 base; bases outside gene matches: 14. CDR3 DNA: TGTGCCAGCAGTTCGGGAAATGGGCGGGAGGGGTTGGCCAAAAACATTCAGTACTTC. Its protein product is CASSSGNGREGLAKNIQYF. Full variable domain (missing parts from reference TRBV28 and TRBJ2-4): DVKVTQSSRYLVKRTGEKVFLECVQDMDHENMFWYRQDPGLGLRLIYFSYDVKMKEKGDIPEGYSVSREKKERFSLILESASTNQTSMYLCASSSGNGREGLAKNIQYFGAGTRLSVL.

V gene TRBV4-3 combines with J gene TRBJ2-1; TRBD1 agrees at 7 bases. Germline V gene lookup returns CDR1 LGHNA and CDR2 YSLEER. Trimming took 2 bases from V and 2 from J; bases not matched to a gene: 9. The CDR3 extends over 17 amino acids. DNA of the CDR3: TGCGCCAGCAGCCAACACGCGACAGGGCGAACCTACAATGAGCAGTTCTTC. Its translation is CASSQHATGRTYNEQFF.